A single sample is the source of the 27 T cell receptor beta chains below, sequenced in a study of T cell responses to AZD1222 COVID-19 vaccine. Only in-frame clones appear in the TCRdb table, and some are missing; sequencing was by immunoSEQ multiplex PCR. The repertoire holds some 40,000 clones, with around 80% as singletons. The sample was peripheral blood, taken on day 0 of AZD1222 vaccination. The receptors here all came from an adult in good health.

The chain joins TRBV18 to TRBJ1-2; a possible D gene is TRBD1 (6 bases). The CDR3 is 15 residues long. V was clipped by 3 bases and J by 3 bases, with 14 bases between them. Per germline, CDR1 KGHSH and CDR2 LQKENI. The CDR3, as DNA: TGTGCCAGCTCACCCCCAGGGACACCAGACTATGGCTACACCTTC. This gives the protein CASSPPGTPDYGYTF.

This chain joins TRBV11-1 and TRBJ2-3; D remains unclear. V was clipped by 4 bases and J by 2 bases, with 13 bases between them. From germline, CDR1 is SGHAT and CDR2 FQDESV (reference sequence). This CDR3 is 15 amino acids long. CDR3 in amino acids: CASSSGVFATDTQYF. The CDR3 DNA follows: TGTGCCAGCAGCTCAGGAGTTTTCGCCACAGATACGCAGTATTTT.

This chain links TRBV19 with TRBJ1-5; D gene unclear. Per germline, CDR1 LNHDA and CDR2 SQIVND (reference sequence). Trimming shortened V by 3 bases and J by 8 bases, and 20 bases separated the two germline ends. The CDR3 is made up of 16 amino acids. This chain's CDR3 is CASSILRLPGGEPQHF. As DNA, the CDR3 is TGTGCCAGTAGTATTTTACGCCTACCGGGTGGGGAGCCCCAGCATTTT. The complete variable domain, with remaining parts taken from reference TRBV19 and TRBJ1-5, reads DGGITQSPKYLFRKEGQNVTLSCEQNLNHDAMYWYRQDPGQGLRLIYYSQIVNDFQKGDIAEGYSVSREKKESFPLTVTSAQKNPTAFYLCASSILRLPGGEPQHFGDGTRLSIL.

The J gene is TRBJ2-6, the V gene TRBV4-3; D is undetermined. The CDR3 loop spans 18 amino acids. Trimming shortened V by 4 bases and J by 0 bases, and 16 bases separated the two germline ends. Germline CDR1 LGHNA, CDR2 YSLEER. CDR3 coding DNA: TGCGCCAGCAGCCTAAGCTCCTACGCTGACTCTGGGGCCAACGTCCTGACTTTC. Its protein product is CASSLSSYADSGANVLTF.

The J gene is TRBJ1-5, the V gene TRBV3-1 (or the pseudogene TRBV3-2); tentative D call: TRBD1 (5 bases). Trimming stripped 0 bases from V and 7 bases from J, with 13 bases between. Looked up from germline, CDR1 is LGHDT and CDR2 is YNNKEL (reference sequence). This CDR3 is built from 15 residues. The CDR3, as DNA: TGTGCCAGCAGCCAAGATACGGTGCAGGGACAGCCCCAGCATTTT. This encodes CASSQDTVQGQPQHF.

The rearrangement links TRBV28 to TRBJ2-3; D gene ambiguous. This CDR3 spans 13 amino acids. Trimming left V 3 bases short and J 0 bases short, with 4 bases between. CDR1 and CDR2 (germline): MDHEN, SYDVKM. The CDR3 loop is CASSFPSTDTQYF. CDR3 bases: TGTGCCAGCAGTTTTCCTAGCACAGATACGCAGTATTTT.

V gene TRBV4-1 combines with J gene TRBJ2-5, with D perhaps given as TRBD1 or TRBD2 (5 bases each). The germline V and J ends were trimmed by 0 bases and 5 bases, with 13 bases remaining between them. The CDR3 has 15 residues. In germline, CDR1 is MGHRA, CDR2 YSYEKL. The CDR3 nucleotides read TGCGCCAGCAGCCAAGAAACGGGACGCCGGGAGACCCAGTACTTC. Encoded protein: CASSQETGRRETQYF.

The chain's CDR3 is CASSYSGQGGYGYTF. The CDR3 DNA follows: TGTGCCAGCAGTTACTCTGGACAGGGGGGCTATGGCTACACCTTC. The chain is built from TRBV6-6 and TRBJ1-2, with TRBD1 identical over 10 bases. CDR1 is MNHNY and CDR2 is SVGAGI in the germline V gene (reference sequence). The CDR3 has 15 residues. Losses at the gene ends were 0 bases for V and 4 bases for J; bases not matched to a gene: 2.

The gene calls are TRBV6-2 or TRBV6-3 and TRBJ1-1; D is ambiguous. CDR3 length equals 14 residues. V lost 5 bases to trimming and J lost 1 base, with 11 bases between them. From germline, CDR1 is MNHEY and CDR2 SVGEGT. The CDR3 bases are TGTGCCAGCAGTCTGGACGGGAGGAACACTGAAGCTTTCTTT. Residues: CASSLDGRNTEAFF.

The J gene is TRBJ2-3, the V gene TRBV19, with TRBD1 as a possible D gene (6 bases). The CDR3 is 14 amino acids. Trimming took 10 bases from V and 4 from J, leaving 18 bases between them. Germline loops: CDR1 LNHDA, CDR2 SQIVND (reference sequence). CDR3 DNA sequence: TGTGCCACTGAGGCCGGGACAAGAGCAGATACGCAGTATTTT. It is translated as CATEAGTRADTQYF.

CDR3 nucleotide sequence: TGTGCCAGCTCATCAAGTGGGGATGAGCAGTTCTTC. It is translated as CASSSSGDEQFF. This rearrangement joins TRBV18 to TRBJ2-1; D uncertain. Germline-derived CDR1 and CDR2 are KGHSH and LQKENI. This CDR3 has 12 residues. V was clipped by 5 bases and J by 8 bases, with 10 bases between them.

V and J are TRBV7-8 and TRBJ2-3, with D possibly being TRBD1 (5 bases). Germline loops: CDR1 SGHVS, CDR2 FQNEAQ. CDR3 length: 13 amino acids. V lost 2 bases and J 3 bases, leaving 6 bases between the germline ends. In DNA, the CDR3 is TGTGCCAGCAGCTTATCAGGGACAGATACGCAGTATTTT. This encodes CASSLSGTDTQYF. The variable domain in full, with the rest retrieved from reference TRBV7-8 and TRBJ2-3, is GAGVSQSPRYKVAKRGQDVALRCDPISGHVSLFWYQQALGQGPEFLTYFQNEAQLDKSGLPSDRFFAERPEGSVSTLKIQRTQQEDSAVYLCASSLSGTDTQYFGPGTRLTVL.

This clone was seen a single time. CDR3 DNA: TGTGCCAGCAGCCAACTAGCGGGGGGATGGGAGACCCAGTACTTC. Translating gives CASSQLAGGWETQYF. The genes are TRBV3-1 (or the pseudogene TRBV3-2) and TRBJ2-5; 11 positions agree with TRBD2. CDR1 and CDR2 (germline): LGHDT, YNNKEL (reference sequence). Trimming cost V 2 bases and J 5 bases; bases outside gene matches: 4. The CDR3 is made up of 15 amino acids.

V usage is TRBV6-5 and J usage is TRBJ1-2; possible D gene TRBD1, 6 bases. V lost 0 bases, J lost 4 bases, and 15 bases lay in between. CDR3 length equals 16 residues. The germline CDR1 and CDR2 sequences are MNHEY and SVGAGI. The CDR3 is CASSYSAGEPSYGYTF. CDR3 DNA sequence: TGTGCCAGCAGTTACTCGGCAGGGGAGCCCTCCTATGGCTACACCTTC.

V gene TRBV5-1 combines with J gene TRBJ1-6; 10 bases agree with TRBD1. The germline V gene has CDR1 SGHRS and CDR2 YFSETQ. V lost 3 bases, J lost 12 bases, and 12 bases stayed unmatched. The CDR3 loop spans 16 amino acids. The chain's CDR3 is CASSWDRGGVEGPLHF. CDR3 DNA sequence: TGCGCCAGCAGCTGGGACAGGGGAGGTGTGGAAGGACCCCTCCACTTT.

The chain employs TRBV11-2 and TRBJ1-4; D unclear. CDR1 SGHAT and CDR2 FQNNGV come from the germline V gene. The length of the CDR3 is 14 residues. V gave up 4 bases and J gave up 5 bases, with 11 bases separating them. CDR3 sequence reads: CASSWAKQNEKLFF. CDR3 DNA sequence: TGTGCCAGCAGCTGGGCCAAGCAGAATGAAAAACTGTTTTTT.

This clone appeared once. V usage is TRBV7-9 and J usage is TRBJ2-2; D not resolved. Germline V gene data show CDR1 as SEHNR and CDR2 as FQNEAQ (reference sequence). The CDR3 extends over 14 amino acids. Trimming cost V 1 base and J 6 bases, with 9 bases left between them. The CDR3 nucleotides read TGTGCCAGCAGCTTAGATATCGGGCCCGGGGAGCTGTTTTTT. Translation: CASSLDIGPGELFF.

The V call is TRBV6-1, the J call TRBJ1-2; no clear D gene. Trimming shortened V by 3 bases and J by 4 bases, and 15 bases separated the two germline ends. The CDR3 totals 15 residues. Germline V lookup: CDR1 MNHNS, CDR2 SASEGT. Written as DNA, the CDR3 is TGTGCCAGCAGTGAGACCATGTACAGCTCCTATGGCTACACCTTC. Its translation is CASSETMYSSYGYTF.

The chain links TRBV7-3 to TRBJ1-1; D remains unclear. Trimming shortened V by 2 bases and J by 2 bases, and 6 bases separated the two germline ends. Germline-derived CDR1 and CDR2 are SGHTA and FQGTGA. The CDR3 contains 13 residues. The CDR3 DNA sequence: TGTGCCAGCAGCTTACGGATCAACACTGAAGCTTTCTTT. This encodes CASSLRINTEAFF.

The chain combines TRBV23-1 with TRBJ1-6; D unresolved. TRBV23-1 is designated an ORF whose function remains uncertain. The ends were cut back, 0 bases at V and 8 bases at J, with 11 bases in the middle. The length of the CDR3 is 15 residues. The CDR3 coding sequence is TGCGCCAGCAGTCAATCGAGGCGGGAGGATTCACCCCTCCACTTT. Translation: CASSQSRREDSPLHF.

This sequence joins TRBV19 and TRBJ1-1; TRBD1 agrees at 7 bases. Germline V gene sequence: CDR1 LNHDA, CDR2 SQIVND (reference sequence). The CDR3 contains 13 residues. With V trimmed by 7 bases and J by 6 bases, 8 bases remained unmatched. In DNA form, the CDR3 reads TGTGCCAGTATTTCAAACAGGGGCCCTGAAGCTTTCTTT. Its translation: CASISNRGPEAFF.

The V and J genes are TRBV12-3 or TRBV12-4 and TRBJ2-5, with a tentative D call TRBD1 (6 bases). Trimming left V 3 bases short and J 4 bases short, with 9 bases between. This CDR3 spans 13 amino acids. The CDR3 DNA is TGTGCCAGCAGTTTGGTAGGGGGAGAGACCCAGTACTTC. Protein sequence: CASSLVGGETQYF.

The rearrangement uses TRBV29-1 and TRBJ2-7; TRBD1 agrees at 7 bases. V dropped 4 bases and J dropped 1; count of bases not matched to a gene: 10. Looked up from germline, CDR1 is SQVTM and CDR2 is ANQGSEA. The CDR3 loop spans 15 amino acids. The DNA for the CDR3 is TGCAGCGTTGCAGGGGGACAGCTGAAATCCTACGAGCAGTACTTC. It is translated as CSVAGGQLKSYEQYF.

The chain links TRBV28 to TRBJ1-3; 8 bases agree with TRBD1. Per the germline V gene, CDR1 is MDHEN and CDR2 is SYDVKM. V gave up 6 bases and J gave up 4 bases; unmatched junction bases: 5. This CDR3 spans 14 amino acids. CDR3 nucleotides: TGTGCCAGCAGCCTGACAGGGGTGGGAAACACCATATATTTT. It encodes CASSLTGVGNTIYF.

Only a few counts were recorded for this clone. This sequence joins TRBV29-1 and TRBJ2-7; 11 bases align to TRBD1. With V trimmed by 4 bases and J by 0 bases, 17 bases remained unmatched. This CDR3 spans 19 amino acids. Germline CDR1 is SQVTM and CDR2 is ANQGSEA. The CDR3 DNA reads TGCAGCGTTGCTATCTCCCTGGACAGGGGGCCCCTTAGCTCCTACGAGCAGTACTTC. Protein product: CSVAISLDRGPLSSYEQYF.

This clone was seen just once. V and J are TRBV7-6 and TRBJ1-1; D gene unclear. The germline V and J ends were trimmed by 6 bases and 5 bases, with 25 bases remaining between them. This CDR3 comprises 17 residues. Per the germline V gene, CDR1 is SGHVS and CDR2 is FNYEAQ. The DNA for the CDR3 is TGTGCCAGCAGGGAAATAGGGTTGGACGGCAGGAGAACTGAAGCTTTCTTT. This codes for CASREIGLDGRRTEAFF.

The rearrangement joins TRBV6-6 to TRBJ1-3; D remains ambiguous. V lost 0 bases to trimming and J lost 4 bases, with 13 bases between them. CDR1 is MNHNY and CDR2 is SVGAGI in the germline V gene (reference sequence). The CDR3 length is 16 residues. The CDR3 DNA reads as TGTGCCAGCAGTTACTCGATGTCAGTCACGGGAAACACCATATATTTT. Translation: CASSYSMSVTGNTIYF.